A single TCR beta chain is shown here with its context. The sample is drawn from a study of spatial heterogeneity in lung cancer. Study-level information: The donors comprised approximately 75 untreated early-stage non-small cell lung cancer patients. Available PBMC from follow-up, collected a median of roughly two years after resection, underwent sequencing. Averaged across combinations, each unique TCR and UMI pairing appeared more than ten times in raw reads, which were uncorrected.

Each molecule of TCR cDNA was tagged with one unique molecular identifier. TCRdb used MiXCR to reprocess the 5' RACE reads, holding one entry per CDR3 protein. The sample has under 150,000 distinct CDR3 sequences; 9.5% to 15% are singletons. Germline V lookup: CDR1 MNHNY, CDR2 SVGAGI (reference sequence). V lost 2 bases to trimming and J lost 4 bases, with 15 bases between them. The CDR3 has 16 amino acids. The sample's time point: blood at routine non-recurrence follow-up after resection. Material for sequencing was whole RNA from tumor, nontumor lung or frozen PBMC, left unsorted. Sequenced here: PBMCs, sampled at follow-up. The receptor's source is a male donor with early-stage non-small cell lung cancer. The chain has TRBV6-6 and TRBJ1-3; D call uncertain. CDR3 residues: CASSYDSFYTGNTIYF. The DNA of the CDR3 is TGTGCCAGCAGTTACGACTCGTTTTATACGGGAAACACCATATATTTT.